The 18 T cell receptor beta chains in this list originate from one sample, sequenced in a study of patients and donors after allogeneic stem cell transplantation. A single record per CDR3 protein comes from TCRdb applying MiXCR to the RT-PCR reads. The top ten hold more than 25% of the sample, which has approximately 170,000 distinct CDR3 sequences, nearly 25% seen once. The sequenced sample consisted of blood, either unsorted or a sorted T cell fraction (not recorded which). The receptors shown here come from a human donor who was either an allogeneic HSCT recipient or a stem cell or donor lymphocyte infusion donor (not recorded which). It is not recorded whose cells these are; they may come from a transplant donor.

As to this clonotype: Compared with germline, one end of the junction differs, possibly owing to a read error. CDR3 in amino acids: CSARPSDRAEF. The CDR3 nucleotides are TGCAGTGCTAGACCTTCAGACAGGGCGGAATTT. This chain links TRBV20-1 with TRBJ1-4, with 7 bases that match TRBD1. The CDR3 extends over 11 amino acids. CDR1 and CDR2 (germline): DFQATT, SNEGSKA (reference sequence).

This chain connects TRBV5-1 to TRBJ2-1, with 14 bases lining up with TRBD2. The V gene end was trimmed by 5 bases and the J gene end by 8 bases; junction bases not matched to a gene: 9. The CDR3 contains 16 residues. Germline assignment: CDR1 SGHRS and CDR2 YFSETQ. The CDR3 protein is CASRTAGTSGGDEQFF. CDR3 bases: TGCGCCAGCAGAACAGCCGGGACTAGCGGGGGAGATGAGCAGTTCTTC.

This chain links TRBV4-2 with TRBJ1-2; 9 bases are shared with TRBD1. The CDR3 consists of 15 residues. Germline V lookup: CDR1 LGHNA, CDR2 YNFKEQ. With V trimmed by 3 bases and J by 7 bases, 9 bases remained unmatched. CDR3 protein: CASSHDRGCFSGYTF. The CDR3 DNA reads as TGTGCCAGCAGCCACGACAGGGGGTGTTTTTCTGGCTACACCTTC.

The V gene is TRBV2, the J gene TRBJ1-1; the D gene is possibly TRBD1 (6 bases). The CDR3 runs to 16 residues. V was pared by 3 bases and J by 1 base, with 15 bases between. Germline lookup yields CDR1 SNHLY and CDR2 FYNNEI. This CDR3 reads CASSDILDRRNTEAFF. The CDR3 nucleotides read TGTGCCAGCAGTGACATACTTGACAGGCGGAACACTGAAGCTTTCTTT.

V gene TRBV6-2 or TRBV6-3 combines with J gene TRBJ1-1; tentative D call: TRBD1 (6 bases). Germline assignment: CDR1 MNHEY and CDR2 SVGEGT. CDR3 size: 15 residues. The V and J ends lost 1 base and 6 bases respectively, with 15 bases between them. The CDR3 nucleotides are TGTGCCAGCAGTTACTTTACTCCAGGGGACGCTGAAGCTTTCTTT. It codes for CASSYFTPGDAEAFF.

Only a few counts were recorded for this clonotype. This rearrangement joins TRBV20-1 to TRBJ2-2; D remains ambiguous. CDR3 length: 13 residues. V was clipped by 0 bases and J by 3 bases, with 5 bases between them. Per the germline V gene, CDR1 is DFQATT and CDR2 is SNEGSKA (reference sequence). In nucleotides, the CDR3 is TGCAGTGCTAGAGACACCCACACCGGGGAGCTGTTTTTT. Its protein product is CSARDTHTGELFF.

The rearrangement uses TRBV5-5 and TRBJ2-1; 7 bases are a match to TRBD1. V lost 3 bases and J lost 9; bases outside the gene matches: 6. CDR3 length: 13 residues. Germline values: CDR1 SGHKS, CDR2 YYEKEE (reference sequence). This CDR3 is CASSSGTVTEQFF. The CDR3 region has the DNA TGTGCCAGCAGCTCCGGGACAGTGACTGAGCAGTTCTTC.

The chain employs TRBV7-7 and TRBJ2-5; D possibly corresponds to TRBD2 (6 bases). The CDR3 is made up of 15 amino acids. Germline V gene lookup returns CDR1 SSHAT and CDR2 FNYEAQ (reference sequence). Trimming pared 5 bases from V and 1 base from J, leaving 14 bases between. The chain's CDR3 is CASSPSSAIQETQYF. The CDR3 nucleotides read TGTGCCAGCAGCCCTTCTAGCGCGATCCAAGAGACCCAGTACTTC.

V gene TRBV19 combines with J gene TRBJ2-1; 8 nucleotides line up with TRBD1. The CDR3 sequence is 16 residues long. Trimming removed 4 bases from V and 0 bases from J; junction bases left unmatched: 5. Germline V gives CDR1 LNHDA, CDR2 SQIVND (reference sequence). The CDR3 region has the DNA TGTGCCAGTAGTACTAGGACAGGGTACTCCTACAATGAGCAGTTCTTC. It codes for CASSTRTGYSYNEQFF.

This clonotype was seen ten or more times. This chain uses TRBV20-1 with TRBJ2-3; the D gene is possibly TRBD2 (5 bases). V dropped 5 bases and J dropped 4 bases, with 19 bases sitting between them. CDR1 and CDR2 (germline): DFQATT, SNEGSKA (reference sequence). The CDR3 is 15 residues long. The CDR3 reads CSAPSGSVGPDTQYF. In DNA form, the CDR3 reads TGCAGTGCTCCCTCGGGTAGCGTGGGTCCAGATACGCAGTATTTT.

This chain uses TRBV19 with TRBJ1-1, with a tentative D call TRBD1 (6 bases). Between the trimmed V and J ends, which lost 7 bases and 6 bases, there was a span of 12 bases. Germline CDR1 is LNHDA and CDR2 is SQIVND (reference sequence). This CDR3 is built from 12 residues. CDR3 loop: CASNEGDAEAFF. The DNA for the CDR3 is TGTGCCAGTAACGAGGGGGACGCTGAAGCTTTCTTT.

This clonotype was seen ten or more times. The chain couples TRBV20-1 to TRBJ1-1, with D maybe TRBD1 (5 bases). CDR1 and CDR2 (germline): DFQATT, SNEGSKA (reference sequence). V lost 0 bases, J lost 4 bases, and 9 bases lay in between. CDR3 length: 13 residues. The CDR3 bases are TGCAGTGCTAGAGAGGGGGTCCCCACTGAAGCTTTCTTT. It codes for CSAREGVPTEAFF.

This CDR3 is CASSPFGGDGELFF. CDR3 coding DNA: TGTGCCAGCTCACCCTTCGGGGGTGACGGGGAGCTGTTTTTT. The chain recombines TRBV18 with TRBJ2-2; D is possibly TRBD2 (6 bases). This CDR3 region has 14 residues. Trimming pared 3 bases from V and 7 bases from J, leaving 12 bases between. Germline V gene sequence: CDR1 KGHSH, CDR2 LQKENI.

The sample holds many counts of this clonotype. The V and J genes are TRBV12-3 or TRBV12-4 and TRBJ1-5, with D hard to call. The CDR3 spans 14 residues. The V and J ends lost 6 bases and 4 bases respectively, with 13 bases between them. In DNA form, the CDR3 reads TGTGCCAGCAGCCGGGCAGATTCAAATCAGCCCCAGCATTTT. Translation: CASSRADSNQPQHF.

The CDR3 spells CSARDRSPGQANTGELFF. The DNA for the CDR3 is TGCAGTGCTAGAGATCGTTCCCCGGGACAGGCGAACACCGGGGAGCTGTTTTTT. V gene TRBV20-1 combines with J gene TRBJ2-2; TRBD1 agrees at 8 bases. Germline-derived CDR1 and CDR2 are DFQATT and SNEGSKA (reference sequence). V gave up 0 bases and J gave up 0 bases; unmatched junction bases: 9. The CDR3 extends over 18 amino acids.

The genes are TRBV29-1 and TRBJ1-1; no firm D call. Germline-derived CDR1 and CDR2 are SQVTM and ANQGSEA. This CDR3 comprises 14 residues. The ends were cut back, 3 bases at V and 10 bases at J, with 21 bases in the middle. The CDR3 here is CSVDMPGLDLRAFF. The CDR3 DNA is TGCAGCGTTGATATGCCGGGCCTTGATCTTCGAGCTTTCTTT.

CDR3 sequence (DNA): TGTGCCAGCAGTGCATCAGTTGGTGCAGGGGGCCGGTTGGATACGCAGTATTTT. Encoded protein: CASSASVGAGGRLDTQYF. The chain employs TRBV2 and TRBJ2-3, with 8 bases identical to TRBD1. After removal of 4 bases from V and 6 bases from J, the junction contained 18 bases not matched to a gene. CDR3 length equals 18 residues. The germline V gene has CDR1 SNHLY and CDR2 FYNNEI.

This chain's CDR3 is CSAPHSDSNQPQHF. The CDR3 coding sequence is TGCAGTGCGCCTCACTCTGATAGCAATCAGCCCCAGCATTTT. The chain uses TRBV20-1 and TRBJ1-5; D is undetermined. The CDR3 extends over 14 amino acids. Trimming left V 6 bases short and J 0 bases short, with 12 bases between. Looked up from germline, CDR1 is DFQATT and CDR2 is SNEGSKA (reference sequence).